The 20 T cell receptor beta chains below all came from one sample that was sequenced in a study of technical replicates of blood from a few donors. The data were produced by immunoSEQ multiplex PCR, yet TCRdb's version contains in-frame clones alone and is incomplete. The sample holds about 82,000 clones, 96% seen once. The sample taken for sequencing was T cells isolated from PBMCs. The receptors originated from a human donor in good health.

The chain is built from TRBV14 and TRBJ1-2; D perhaps matches TRBD1 (6 bases). V lost 2 bases, J lost 6 bases, and 13 bases lay in between. Germline loops: CDR1 SGHDN, CDR2 FVKESK. The CDR3 extends over 14 amino acids. CDR3 sequence: CASSQPDSRHGYTF. The CDR3 DNA reads as TGTGCCAGCAGCCAACCGGACAGCCGACATGGCTACACCTTC. Full variable domain (outside the CDR3, taken from reference TRBV14 and TRBJ1-2): EAGVTQFPSHSVIEKGQTVTLRCDPISGHDNLYWYRRVMGKEIKFLLHFVKESKQDESGMPNNRFLAERTGGTYSTLKVQPAELEDSGVYFCASSQPDSRHGYTFGSGTRLTVV.

This chain uses TRBV5-1 with TRBJ2-5, with TRBD2 matching 11 bases. CDR1 and CDR2 from the germline V gene are SGHRS and YFSETQ. The CDR3 runs 16 residues. V gave up 0 bases and J gave up 3 bases; unmatched junction bases: 4. Written as DNA, the CDR3 is TGCGCCAGCAGCTTGGCGGCTAGCGGGAGGAAAGAGACCCAGTACTTC. It translates to CASSLAASGRKETQYF.

The chain has TRBV25-1 and TRBJ2-7, with D unclear. The germline gives CDR1 MGHDK, CDR2 SYGVNS. V lost 7 bases and J lost 7, with 14 bases in between. The CDR3 is made up of 12 amino acids. CDR3 amino acids: CASNDIDSEQYF. As DNA, the CDR3 is TGTGCCAGCAATGATATTGACTCGGAGCAGTACTTC.

The CDR3 DNA sequence: TGTGCCAGCAGCTTCAACCAGGGCACTTACAATGAGCAGTTCTTC. Amino acids: CASSFNQGTYNEQFF. This sequence joins TRBV7-2 and TRBJ2-1; the D gene is possibly TRBD1 (5 bases). CDR3 length: 15 amino acids. V was trimmed by 3 bases and J by 4 bases, leaving 13 bases between them. Germline CDR1 and CDR2: SGHTA and FQGNSA.

The CDR3 protein is CASSSVGPNAGNTIYF. In DNA form, the CDR3 reads TGCGCCAGCTCGTCTGTTGGGCCTAACGCTGGAAACACCATATATTTT. This chain joins TRBV10-1 and TRBJ1-3, with unresolved D. Per germline, CDR1 WNHNN and CDR2 SYGVQD (reference sequence). V lost 8 bases, J lost 2 bases, and 19 bases lay in between. The CDR3 consists of 16 residues.

This chain links TRBV7-9 with TRBJ2-1, with D maybe TRBD1 (6 bases). The V and J ends lost 8 bases and 4 bases respectively, with 15 bases between them. CDR1 and CDR2 (germline): SEHNR, FQNEAQ (reference sequence). The CDR3 is 14 amino acids. The CDR3 loop is CASDRGRRYNEQFF. The CDR3 DNA follows: TGTGCCAGCGATAGGGGGAGAAGGTACAATGAGCAGTTCTTC.

The chain has TRBV4-3 and TRBJ1-2; 7 nucleotides agree with TRBD1. The germline V gene encodes CDR1 LGHNA and CDR2 YSLEER. The ends lost 1 base at V and 3 bases at J; junction bases unmatched: 5. The CDR3 is 15 residues long. CDR3 in amino acids: CASSQAPTGDYGYTF. DNA of the CDR3: TGCGCCAGCAGCCAAGCTCCAACAGGGGACTATGGCTACACCTTC.

The V gene is TRBV11-3, the J gene TRBJ2-1; a possible D gene is TRBD2 (6 bases). V gave up 5 bases and J gave up 6 bases, with 14 bases separating them. The CDR3 extends over 14 amino acids. Germline values: CDR1 SGHNT, CDR2 YENEEA. CDR3 protein: CASSHGSFGNEQFF. CDR3 nucleotides: TGTGCCAGCAGCCACGGGAGTTTTGGCAATGAGCAGTTCTTC.

This sequence joins TRBV11-3 and TRBJ2-3, with D unclear. In germline, CDR1 is SGHNT, CDR2 YENEEA. With 5 bases removed from V and 0 bases from J, the gap between germline ends came to 9 bases. The CDR3 sequence is 14 residues long. In DNA form, the CDR3 reads TGTGCCAGCAGCCCCTATAGCAGCACAGATACGCAGTATTTT. It encodes CASSPYSSTDTQYF.

The chain recombines TRBV6-5 with TRBJ1-1; weak D call: TRBD1 (5 bases). Germline values: CDR1 MNHEY, CDR2 SVGAGI. This CDR3 region has 13 residues. Trimming removed 7 bases at V and 1 base at J, with 10 bases between. The CDR3 coding sequence is TGTGCCAGCATCCACACAGGGAACACTGAAGCTTTCTTT. Its translation is CASIHTGNTEAFF.

The count of this clone is one. The rearrangement links TRBV30 to TRBJ2-7; no clear D gene. Germline CDR1 is GTSNPN and CDR2 is SVGIG (reference sequence). This CDR3 spans 12 amino acids. Trimming shortened V by 0 bases and J by 2 bases, and 5 bases separated the two germline ends. CDR3 bases: TGTGCCTGGAGTGTAAGCACCTACGAGCAGTACTTC. Its protein is CAWSVSTYEQYF.

This chain uses TRBV9 with TRBJ2-7; TRBD2 aligns across 12 bases. The V and J ends lost 5 bases and 5 bases, in that order; junction bases with no gene match: 8. This CDR3 is built from 15 residues. CDR1 and CDR2 from the germline V gene are SGDLS and YYNGEE. The CDR3 bases are TGTGCCAGCAGTCCCGGGACTAGCGGGCTACACGAGCAGTACTTC. Translated, it gives CASSPGTSGLHEQYF.

The CDR3 sequence: CASSLGVGTVLYEQYF. The DNA for the CDR3 is TGTGCCAGCAGCTTAGGGGTGGGCACCGTACTCTACGAGCAGTACTTC. V gene TRBV13 combines with J gene TRBJ2-7; D call uncertain. This CDR3 has 16 residues. The germline V gene encodes CDR1 PRHDT and CDR2 FYEKMQ (reference sequence). Trimming left V 0 bases short and J 3 bases short, with 15 bases between.

The chain carries TRBV28 and TRBJ2-3; 8 bases are shared with TRBD2. Trimming removed 6 bases from V and 2 bases from J; junction bases left unmatched: 7. The CDR3 covers 15 residues. CDR1 MDHEN and CDR2 SYDVKM come from the germline V gene. The CDR3 is CASSSLAGVTDTQYF. The CDR3 nucleotides are TGTGCCAGCAGCTCGCTAGCGGGTGTCACAGATACGCAGTATTTT.

The chain combines TRBV11-2 with TRBJ2-5, with 12 nucleotides matching TRBD2. CDR1 is SGHAT, CDR2 FQNNGV, per germline. The CDR3 is 16 residues long. V was pared by 1 base and J by 5 bases, with 5 bases of the junction left unmatched. The CDR3 is CASSLVLAGGRETQYF. CDR3 coding DNA: TGTGCCAGCAGCTTAGTACTAGCGGGAGGAAGGGAGACCCAGTACTTC.

As for this clone: Other DNA sequences in the sample encode the same CDR3. The gene calls are TRBV5-4 and TRBJ1-1; D not resolved. V was trimmed by 0 bases and J by 2 bases, leaving 5 bases between them. Germline V gene lookup returns CDR1 SGHNT and CDR2 YYREEE (reference sequence). The CDR3 has 13 residues. The CDR3, as DNA: TGTGCCAGCAGCTTGGATCTCAACACTGAAGCTTTCTTT. Residues: CASSLDLNTEAFF.

The chain has TRBV7-8 and TRBJ2-2; D gene ambiguous. Germline V gene sequence: CDR1 SGHVS, CDR2 FQNEAQ. The germline V and J ends were trimmed by 1 base and 6 bases, with 6 bases remaining between them. The CDR3 is 13 residues long. The CDR3 loop is CASSLVSAGELFF. DNA of the CDR3: TGTGCCAGCAGCTTAGTTTCGGCCGGGGAGCTGTTTTTT.

The V and J genes are TRBV7-3 and TRBJ2-4; unclear D gene. Germline CDR1 reads SGHTA; CDR2 reads FQGTGA. The V end lost 3 bases, the J end lost 6 bases, and 9 bases lay between the germline ends. The CDR3 loop spans 13 amino acids. The CDR3 spells CASSLGSPNIQYF. Written as DNA, the CDR3 is TGTGCCAGCAGCTTGGGCTCGCCAAACATTCAGTACTTC.

The rearrangement joins TRBV9 to TRBJ1-4; unclear D gene. Trimming stripped 1 base from V and 8 bases from J, with 12 bases between. This CDR3 is built from 14 residues. Germline V gives CDR1 SGDLS, CDR2 YYNGEE. The CDR3 spells CASSVSEGSEKLFF. CDR3 coding DNA: TGTGCCAGCAGCGTAAGTGAGGGTAGCGAAAAACTGTTTTTT.

The V call is TRBV9, the J call TRBJ1-1; TRBD1 is a possible D gene (6 bases). The germline V gene has CDR1 SGDLS and CDR2 YYNGEE. V was cut by 4 bases and J by 1 base, with 14 bases left in between. This CDR3 region has 15 residues. The CDR3 DNA sequence: TGTGCCAGCAGCTATATGGACAGCCCGAACACTGAAGCTTTCTTT. The encoded protein is CASSYMDSPNTEAFF.